The clone carrying this T cell receptor beta chain has just a few counts. Its target is not known. What was sequenced were expressed TCRB transcripts, since all of the isolated RNA had been reverse transcribed. Clones were read by immunoSEQ multiplex PCR, and TCRdb kept only the in-frame ones, dropping some. The data hold about 240,000 clones, with 27% observed a single time. This sample is part of a study of beta chain features in type 1 diabetes. Across the whole study: Patients did not differ from healthy donors in age, gender or cell yield. Study-wide results and caveats: Healthy donors had naive, central memory and Treg TCRB repertoires that appeared less similar than those seen among patients.

Sorting based on CD45RO/CCR7/CD25/CD127/CD95/CD27 separated CD4+ naive, central memory, regulatory and stem cell-like memory cells. The sequence came from a man aged 25 to 40 in good health. The sequenced sample was central memory CD4+ T cells from blood.

This CDR3 reads CASSPLPELYGYTF. The CDR3 DNA sequence: TGTGCCAGCTCACCACTACCGGAGCTTTATGGCTACACCTTC. This chain connects TRBV18 to TRBJ1-2; D is uncertain. The length of the CDR3 is 14 residues. Per the germline V gene, CDR1 is KGHSH and CDR2 is LQKENI. Deletions cut 1 base from V and 5 bases from J, with 11 bases between.